One sample yielded the 21 T cell receptor beta chains listed below, sequenced in a study of shared T cell receptors in the human thymus. This table comes from immunoSEQ multiplex PCR, and its TCRdb copy is limited to in-frame clones, with some not included. In the table there are about 660,000 clones, 88% of which are singletons. These data also formed part of another study, on human thymus T cells.

Material: thymocytes. These receptors came from a boy in the first two years of life with a congenital heart defect.

The chain carries TRBV14 and TRBJ2-5; 9 nucleotides agree with TRBD2. The length of the CDR3 is 16 residues. Trimming cost V 0 bases and J 2 bases; bases outside gene matches: 4. Germline CDR1 is SGHDN and CDR2 is FVKESK. The CDR3 here is CASSQEVAGDQETQYF. CDR3 DNA sequence: TGTGCCAGCAGCCAAGAGGTAGCGGGAGATCAAGAGACCCAGTACTTC.

This chain uses TRBV4-2 with TRBJ2-1; 11 nucleotides align to TRBD2. This CDR3 region has 18 residues. Trimming took 0 bases from V and 5 from J; bases not matched to a gene: 9. In germline, CDR1 is LGHNA, CDR2 YNFKEQ. The CDR3 region is CASSQDNRTSGLNNEQFF. The CDR3 nucleotides read TGTGCCAGCAGCCAAGATAACAGGACTAGCGGGTTGAACAATGAGCAGTTCTTC.

This chain uses TRBV6-1 with TRBJ1-5; weak D call: TRBD1 (6 bases). The CDR3 consists of 15 residues. Trimming removed 0 bases at V and 7 bases at J, with 13 bases between. The germline gives CDR1 MNHNS, CDR2 SASEGT. CDR3 region: CASSEAGGPRQPQHF. As DNA, the CDR3 is TGTGCCAGCAGTGAAGCGGGGGGGCCCCGACAGCCCCAGCATTTT.

The chain has TRBV28 and TRBJ2-3; 8 nucleotides agree with TRBD2. Germline CDR1 MDHEN, CDR2 SYDVKM. J was trimmed by 5 bases and V by 7 bases; bases with no gene match: 23. The length of the CDR3 is 19 residues. CDR3 protein: CASTLGRVAGPWRRDTQYF. In DNA, the CDR3 is TGTGCCAGCACGCTCGGGAGGGTAGCGGGGCCCTGGCGGCGAGATACGCAGTATTTT.

On this clone itself: Other DNA sequences within the sample encode an identical CDR3. This chain uses TRBV7-2 with TRBJ2-7; 16 nucleotides match TRBD2. Germline V lookup: CDR1 SGHTA, CDR2 FQGNSA. V shed 3 bases and J 1 base; nucleotides not matched to a gene: 3. This CDR3 has 17 residues. CDR3 nucleotides: TGTGCCAGCAGCTTCCCGGGACTAGCGGGAGGGTCCTACGAGCAGTACTTC. Translating it yields CASSFPGLAGGSYEQYF. Drawing the rest from reference TRBV7-2 and TRBJ2-7, the complete variable domain is GAGVSQSPSNKVTEKGKDVELRCDPISGHTALYWYRQSLGQGLEFLIYFQGNSAPDKSGLPSDRFSAERTGGSVSTLTIQRTQQEDSAVYLCASSFPGLAGGSYEQYFGPGTRLTVT.

This sequence joins TRBV4-3 and TRBJ1-3; the D gene is possibly TRBD1 (5 bases). Germline V gives CDR1 LGHNA, CDR2 YSLEER. V was shortened by 4 bases and J by 0 bases, with 19 bases between the two germline ends. This CDR3 has 18 amino acids. Here the CDR3 DNA reads TGCGCCAGCAGCCCCAAGGGTTGGGGGGAGAGCTCTGGAAACACCATATATTTT. Protein: CASSPKGWGESSGNTIYF.

The rearrangement uses TRBV9 and TRBJ2-2; unclear D gene. The CDR3 spans 16 residues. V lost 0 bases and J lost 3, with 12 bases in between. In germline, CDR1 is SGDLS, CDR2 YYNGEE. The DNA of the CDR3 is TGTGCCAGCAGCGTAGATAGACATTCGGACACCGGGGAGCTGTTTTTT. Amino acid sequence: CASSVDRHSDTGELFF.

The gene calls are TRBV6-1 and TRBJ2-7, with a possible D match to TRBD2 (6 bases). Germline CDR1 MNHNS, CDR2 SASEGT. V was trimmed by 4 bases and J by 2 bases, leaving 12 bases between them. The CDR3 has 14 amino acids. In DNA, the CDR3 is TGTGCCAGCAGTGGCCGCGGGACGACCTACGAGCAGTACTTC. Translation gives CASSGRGTTYEQYF.

The DNA for the CDR3 is TGCAGCGTTGTTGACCGCCCCAGCGATGAGCAGTTCTTC. This codes for CSVVDRPSDEQFF. The chain joins TRBV29-1 to TRBJ2-1; no firm D call. Looked up from germline, CDR1 is SQVTM and CDR2 is ANQGSEA. V gave up 4 bases and J gave up 8 bases, with 15 bases separating them. The CDR3 covers 13 residues.

This chain connects TRBV9 to TRBJ2-5, with 8 nucleotides matching TRBD2. Germline trimming cut 3 bases from V and 0 bases from J; bases unmatched to any gene: 19. The length of the CDR3 is 20 residues. Germline CDR1 is SGDLS and CDR2 is YYNGEE. The CDR3 DNA follows: TGTGCCAGCAGCGGCGGGGAATGGGGGAGAACTAGCGGCCACCAAGAGACCCAGTACTTC. Translating it yields CASSGGEWGRTSGHQETQYF.

This sequence joins TRBV27 and TRBJ2-5; TRBD2 matches at 10 bases. Germline loops: CDR1 MNHEY, CDR2 SMNVEV (reference sequence). V was clipped by 7 bases and J by 4 bases; unmatched bases: 18. The CDR3 runs to 18 residues. CDR3: CASNPSGRAHPSRETQYF. The CDR3 region has the DNA TGTGCCAGCAACCCCAGCGGGAGGGCCCATCCGAGTAGAGAGACCCAGTACTTC.

This clone was seen only a few times. The J gene is TRBJ1-5, the V gene TRBV19; TRBD1 might be the D (5 bases). Trimming cost V 5 bases and J 0 bases, with 11 bases left between them. The CDR3 consists of 15 residues. CDR1 LNHDA and CDR2 SQIVND come from the germline V gene (reference sequence). The CDR3 loop reads CASSFDSLSNQPQHF. Written as DNA, the CDR3 is TGTGCCAGTAGTTTCGACAGTCTTAGCAATCAGCCCCAGCATTTT.

The table lists this clone with a count of one. The chain carries TRBV27 and TRBJ2-7; 11 bases line up with TRBD1. V shed 6 bases, J shed 5 bases, and the junction held 3 bases outside the gene matches. This CDR3 is built from 13 residues. Per the germline V gene, CDR1 is MNHEY and CDR2 is SMNVEV (reference sequence). CDR3 in DNA: TGTGCCAGCAGACGGACAGGGGGCGACGAGCAGTACTTC. This codes for CASRRTGGDEQYF.

The chain is built from TRBV19 and TRBJ2-1, with TRBD1 as a possible D gene (6 bases). Trimming removed 4 bases from V and 13 bases from J, with 20 bases in between. The germline gives CDR1 LNHDA, CDR2 SQIVND (reference sequence). CDR3 length: 14 residues. CDR3 sequence reads: CASSTGDRARPQFF. CDR3 DNA sequence: TGTGCCAGTAGTACAGGGGACCGAGCCCGTCCCCAGTTCTTC.

The genes are TRBV2 and TRBJ2-1; 8 bases fit TRBD2. With V trimmed by 4 bases and J by 5 bases, 4 bases remained unmatched. Germline assignment: CDR1 SNHLY and CDR2 FYNNEI. The CDR3 spans 14 residues. In nucleotides, the CDR3 is TGTGCCAGCAGTGGGAGCGGGAGCGACAATGAGCAGTTCTTC. Its protein is CASSGSGSDNEQFF.

The rearrangement links TRBV7-8 to TRBJ2-7; 7 nucleotides agree with TRBD1. The CDR3 consists of 15 residues. V was clipped by 4 bases and J by 6 bases; unmatched bases: 12. Germline-derived CDR1 and CDR2 are SGHVS and FQNEAQ. CDR3 nucleotide sequence: TGTGCCAGCAGCTCGTACCGGACAGGATCCGCCGAGCAGTACTTC. It yields the protein CASSSYRTGSAEQYF.

This rearrangement joins TRBV27 to TRBJ1-4; no clear D gene. Germline V gene sequence: CDR1 MNHEY, CDR2 SMNVEV (reference sequence). This CDR3 spans 13 amino acids. Between the trimmed V and J ends, which lost 4 bases and 7 bases, there was a span of 10 bases. CDR3 amino acids: CASSWEVGEKLFF. The CDR3 DNA sequence: TGTGCCAGCAGTTGGGAGGTCGGTGAAAAACTGTTTTTT.

This rearrangement joins TRBV7-2 to TRBJ2-3; perhaps TRBD2 as D (6 bases). The V end lost 2 bases, the J end lost 2 bases, and 11 bases lay between the germline ends. The germline V gene encodes CDR1 SGHTA and CDR2 FQGNSA. CDR3 length: 15 residues. The CDR3 bases are TGTGCCAGCAGCTTAATTAGCGGAGTCACAGATACGCAGTATTTT. Translation gives CASSLISGVTDTQYF.

The rearrangement uses TRBV5-6 and TRBJ2-2; TRBD2 aligns across 8 bases. Losses at the gene ends were 4 bases for V and 1 base for J; bases not matched to a gene: 6. The CDR3 spans 16 residues. Germline V gene data show CDR1 as SGHDT and CDR2 as YYEEEE. CDR3 coding DNA: TGTGCCAGCAGCCTAAGACTAGCGCTGAACACCGGGGAGCTGTTTTTT. Residues: CASSLRLALNTGELFF. Together with reference TRBV5-6 and TRBJ2-2, the CDR3 gives the full variable domain: DAGVTQSPTHLIKTRGQQVTLRCSPKSGHDTVSWYQQALGQGPQFIFQYYEEEERQRGNFPDRFSGHQFPNYSSELNVNALLLGDSALYLCASSLRLALNTGELFFGEGSRLTVL.

The V call is TRBV27, the J call TRBJ1-3; 9 bases align to TRBD1. Germline V gene sequence: CDR1 MNHEY, CDR2 SMNVEV (reference sequence). J gave up 0 bases and V 10 bases, and 13 bases lay outside the gene matches. CDR3 size: 17 residues. CDR3 DNA sequence: TGTGCCAACAGACAGGGGGAAGGAGATGGCTCTGGAAACACCATATATTTT. This codes for CANRQGEGDGSGNTIYF.

V usage is TRBV5-6 and J usage is TRBJ2-6; D is possibly TRBD1 (5 bases). The CDR3 is 16 amino acids. V was pared by 4 bases and J by 0 bases, with 11 bases between. From germline, CDR1 is SGHDT and CDR2 YYEEEE. CDR3 coding DNA: TGTGCCAGCAGCCTCCAGGGATCCTCTGGGGCCAACGTCCTGACTTTC. Amino acid sequence: CASSLQGSSGANVLTF.